These 9 T cell receptor beta chains originate from one sample sequenced in a study of T cells in women clearing cervical HPV infection. Profiling relied on immunoSEQ multiplex PCR, and the TCRdb table lists in-frame clones only, not all of them. The record lists roughly 20,000 clones, of which the ten most abundant hold less than 6%. Sequenced input: blood buffy coat. These receptors were collected from a woman between 18 and 70 years old with a cervical HPV16 infection that either progressed to CIN3+ or cleared (not recorded which).

Of note for this clone: Read coverage stops 3 residues before the CDR3 terminus; the germline J gene supplies the remainder. This chain connects TRBV5-1 to TRBJ2-1, with unresolved D. V was pared by 6 bases and J by 3 bases, with 19 bases between. Germline V gene data show CDR1 as SGHRS and CDR2 as YFSETQ. The CDR3 extends over 16 amino acids. CDR3 sequence: CASKNRVADNYNEQFF. Incomplete CDR3 DNA: TGCGCCAGCAAAAATCGGGTGGCAGATAACTACAATGAG.

Turning to this clone: Coverage ceases 3 residues before the CDR3 finishes, and the germline J gene fills in the end. The rearrangement uses TRBV5-1 and TRBJ1-2, with D perhaps TRBD1 (6 bases). In germline, CDR1 is SGHRS, CDR2 YFSETQ. There are 11 residues in the CDR3. This CDR3 reads CASSYGQSYTF. The part of the CDR3 DNA that was read is TGCGCCAGCAGCTACGGACAGTCC.

In regard to this clone: The read is 3 residues too short to cover the CDR3 end, so that end is filled in from the germline J gene. The chain has TRBV11-2 and TRBJ2-3; 9 bases are a match to TRBD1. CDR1 SGHAT and CDR2 FQNNGV come from the germline V gene. The CDR3 sequence is 15 residues long. The V gene end was trimmed by 3 bases and the J gene end by 5 bases; junction bases not matched to a gene: 6. CDR3 loop: CASSLLGQGRDTQYF. The DNA read from the CDR3 is TGTGCCAGCAGCTTGCTCGGACAGGGGAGAGATACG. Filled out from reference TRBV11-2 and TRBJ2-3, the complete variable domain reads EAGVAQSPRYKIIEKRQSVAFWCNPISGHATLYWYQQILGQGPKLLIQFQNNGVVDDSQLPKDRFSAERLKGVDSTLKIQPAKLEDSAVYLCASSLLGQGRDTQYFGPGTRLTVL.

In the case of this clone: The CDR3 end is not reached by the read, which stops 3 residues before it; the germline J gene fills it in. The chain employs TRBV7-6 and TRBJ2-2; D tentatively fits TRBD1 or TRBD2 (6 bases each). The CDR3 contains 16 residues. CDR1 SGHVS and CDR2 FNYEAQ come from the germline V gene. Trimming removed 1 base from V and 4 bases from J, with 13 bases in between. CDR3 in amino acids: CASSLEQGGGTGELFF. Partial CDR3 DNA: TGTGCCAGCAGCTTAGAACAGGGAGGCGGCACCGGGGAG.

Concerning this clone: The read ends 3 residues shy of where the CDR3 ends; the end is completed using the germline J gene. The chain links TRBV5-1 to TRBJ1-4; D is perhaps TRBD1 (5 bases). The germline gives CDR1 SGHRS, CDR2 YFSETQ. This CDR3 is built from 17 residues. The V gene lost 0 bases and the J gene lost 0 bases, with 12 bases spanning the gap. The CDR3 DNA, read in part, is TGCGCCAGCAGCTTGGACCCGGGGGGGGCAACTAATGAAAAA. It encodes CASSLDPGGATNEK. The whole CDR3 sequence is CASSLDPGGATNEKLFF.

In regard to this clone: The read comes to an end 3 residues before the CDR3 does, leaving the germline J gene to fill in the end. The rearrangement uses TRBV2 and TRBJ2-2; TRBD1 matches 9 bases. There are 15 residues in the CDR3. Germline trimming cut 5 bases from V and 3 bases from J; bases unmatched to any gene: 4. Germline CDR1 reads SNHLY; CDR2 reads FYNNEI. CDR3: CASSPGQGYTGELFF. CDR3 DNA, as far as it was read: TGTGCCAGCAGTCCGGGACAGGGATACACCGGGGAG.

For this clone: The read falls 3 residues short of the CDR3 end, and the missing part is taken from the germline J gene. V usage is TRBV28 and J usage is TRBJ1-5; possible D gene TRBD1, 5 bases. The CDR3 is 14 amino acids. Germline CDR1 is MDHEN and CDR2 is SYDVKM. Deletions cut 6 bases from V and 7 bases from J, with 16 bases between. The DNA read from the CDR3 is TGTGCCAGCAGCCTATCGGGGGGTTGGCAGCCC. Translated: CASSLSGGWQP. The entire CDR3 sequence reads CASSLSGGWQPQHF.

Worth noting for this clone: From the germline J gene comes the end of the CDR3, since the read stops 3 residues before it. The same CDR3 also results from other DNA sequences found in this sample. The chain is built from TRBV20-1 and TRBJ2-2; a possible D gene is TRBD2 (5 bases). The germline CDR1 and CDR2 sequences are DFQATT and SNEGSKA (reference sequence). CDR3 size: 18 residues. The V and J ends lost 3 bases and 3 bases respectively, with 23 bases between them. The CDR3 loop reads CSARDSRTGSEDTGELFF. CDR3 bases read: TGCAGTGCTAGGGACTCACGAACGGGGAGCGAGGACACCGGGGAG.

Turning to this clone: The sequence runs out 3 residues before the end of the CDR3; the remainder is reconstructed from the germline J gene. The gene calls are TRBV27 and TRBJ2-1; 15 bases map to TRBD2. This CDR3 comprises 17 residues. Germline CDR1 and CDR2: MNHEY and SMNVEV (reference sequence). V gave up 6 bases and J gave up 1 base; unmatched junction bases: 4. Partial CDR3 DNA: TGTGCCAGCAGCCCCGGACTAGCGGGAGGGTCCTACAATGAG. Amino acids: CASSPGLAGGSYNE. The CDR3 as a whole reads CASSPGLAGGSYNEQFF.